This T cell receptor (beta chain) was profiled in a study of shared clonotypes between healthy human individuals. Germline V gives CDR1 PRHDT, CDR2 FYEKMQ (reference sequence). This CDR3 contains 13 residues. Concerning this clone: Its antigen is currently unknown.

This was a deep-level run. Profiling relied on immunoSEQ multiplex PCR, and the TCRdb table lists in-frame clones only, not all of them. The sample contains over 400,000 clones, more than 95% of which appear only once. CD45RA-negative memory and CD45RA+ naive subsets were split from the CD4+ cells. Findings and caveats of the study: Incomplete sequencing of sorted subsets was indicated by rarefaction despite large depth.

The TCR originated in a woman aged 25 to 45 in good health. The V and J genes are TRBV13 and TRBJ2-5; 7 bases map to TRBD2. The assigned J gene may be wrong: the sequence end matches TRBJ2-7 better. The sample was naive CD4+ T cells sorted from blood. Noted subset: CD45RA+ positively selected. For the CDR3, the DNA is TGTGCCAGCAGCTCCGGACTAGACTACGAGCAGTACTTC. It codes for CASSSGLDYEQYF.